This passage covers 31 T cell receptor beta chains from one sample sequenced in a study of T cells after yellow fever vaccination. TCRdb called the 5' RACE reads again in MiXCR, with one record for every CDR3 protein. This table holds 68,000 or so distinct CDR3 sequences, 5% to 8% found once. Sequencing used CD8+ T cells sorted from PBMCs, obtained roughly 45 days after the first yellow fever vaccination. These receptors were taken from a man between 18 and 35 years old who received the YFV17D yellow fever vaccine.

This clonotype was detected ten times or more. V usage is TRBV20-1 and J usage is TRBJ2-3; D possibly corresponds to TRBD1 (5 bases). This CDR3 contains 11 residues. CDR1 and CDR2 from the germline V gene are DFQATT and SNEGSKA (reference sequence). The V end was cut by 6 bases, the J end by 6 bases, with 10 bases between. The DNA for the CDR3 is TGCAGTGCCGGACACCCGGATACGCAGTATTTT. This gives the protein CSAGHPDTQYF.

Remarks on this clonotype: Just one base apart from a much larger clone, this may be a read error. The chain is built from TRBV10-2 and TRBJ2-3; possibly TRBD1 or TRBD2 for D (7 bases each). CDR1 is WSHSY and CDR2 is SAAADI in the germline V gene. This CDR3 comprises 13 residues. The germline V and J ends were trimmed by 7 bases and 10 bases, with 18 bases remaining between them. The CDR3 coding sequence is TGCGCCAGCATTTCAGGGGGGGTGGATGCGCAGTATTTT. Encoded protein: CASISGGVDAQYF.

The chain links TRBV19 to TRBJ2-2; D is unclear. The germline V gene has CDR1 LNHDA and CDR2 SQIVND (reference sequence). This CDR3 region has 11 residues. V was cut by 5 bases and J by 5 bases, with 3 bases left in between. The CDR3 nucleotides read TGTGCCAGTAGTTGGACCGGGGAGCTGTTTTTT. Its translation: CASSWTGELFF.

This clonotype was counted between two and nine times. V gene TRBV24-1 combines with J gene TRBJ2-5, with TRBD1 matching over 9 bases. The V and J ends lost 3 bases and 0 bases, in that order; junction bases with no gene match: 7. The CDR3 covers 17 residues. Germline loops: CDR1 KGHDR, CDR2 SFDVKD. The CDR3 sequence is CATSDGGQGLHQETQYF. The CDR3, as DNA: TGTGCCACCAGTGATGGGGGACAGGGCCTTCACCAAGAGACCCAGTACTTC.

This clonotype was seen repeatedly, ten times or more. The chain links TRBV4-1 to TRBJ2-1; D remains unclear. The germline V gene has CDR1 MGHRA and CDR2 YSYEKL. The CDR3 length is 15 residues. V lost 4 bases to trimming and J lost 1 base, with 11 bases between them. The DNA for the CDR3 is TGCGCCAGCAGCCGGGCAGGCGAATCCTACAATGAGCAGTTCTTC. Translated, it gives CASSRAGESYNEQFF.

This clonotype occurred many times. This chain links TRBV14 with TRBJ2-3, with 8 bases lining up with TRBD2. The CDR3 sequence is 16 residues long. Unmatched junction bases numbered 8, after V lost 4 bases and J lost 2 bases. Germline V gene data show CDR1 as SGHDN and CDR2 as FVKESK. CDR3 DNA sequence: TGTGCCAGCAGCCTCGTCCCGGGGGGGCCCACAGATACGCAGTATTTT. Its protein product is CASSLVPGGPTDTQYF.

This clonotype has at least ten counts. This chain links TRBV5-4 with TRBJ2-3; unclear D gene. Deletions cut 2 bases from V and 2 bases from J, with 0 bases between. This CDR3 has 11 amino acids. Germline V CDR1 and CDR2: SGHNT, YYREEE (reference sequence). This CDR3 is CASSFTDTQYF. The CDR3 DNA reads TGTGCCAGCAGCTTCACAGATACGCAGTATTTT.

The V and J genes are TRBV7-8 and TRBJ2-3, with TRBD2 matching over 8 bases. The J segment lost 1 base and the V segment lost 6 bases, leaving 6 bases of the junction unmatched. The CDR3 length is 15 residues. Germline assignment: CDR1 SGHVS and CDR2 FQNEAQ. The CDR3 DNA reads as TGTGCCAGCAGGGGAACTAGCGGACGCACAGATACGCAGTATTTT. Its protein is CASRGTSGRTDTQYF. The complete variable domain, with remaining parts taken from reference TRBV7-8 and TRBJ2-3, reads GAGVSQSPRYKVAKRGQDVALRCDPISGHVSLFWYQQALGQGPEFLTYFQNEAQLDKSGLPSDRFFAERPEGSVSTLKIQRTQQEDSAVYLCASRGTSGRTDTQYFGPGTRLTVL.

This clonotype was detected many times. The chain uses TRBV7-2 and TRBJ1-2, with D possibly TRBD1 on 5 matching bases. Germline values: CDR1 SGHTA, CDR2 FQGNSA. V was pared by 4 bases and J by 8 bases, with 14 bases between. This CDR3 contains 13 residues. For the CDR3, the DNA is TGTGCCAGCAGCTCGACAGCCGGAGGAGGCTACACCTTC. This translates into CASSSTAGGGYTF.

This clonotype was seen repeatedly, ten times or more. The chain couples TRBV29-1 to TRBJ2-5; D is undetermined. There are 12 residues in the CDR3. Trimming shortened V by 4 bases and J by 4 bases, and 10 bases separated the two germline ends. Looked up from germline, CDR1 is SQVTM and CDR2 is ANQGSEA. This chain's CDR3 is CSVVSGLETQYF. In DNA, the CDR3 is TGCAGCGTTGTGAGTGGGTTAGAGACCCAGTACTTC. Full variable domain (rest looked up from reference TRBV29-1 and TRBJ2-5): SAVISQKPSRDICQRGTSLTIQCQVDSQVTMMFWYRQQPGQSLTLIATANQGSEATYESGFVIDKFPISRPNLTFSTLTVSNMSPEDSSIYLCSVVSGLETQYFGPGTRLLVL.

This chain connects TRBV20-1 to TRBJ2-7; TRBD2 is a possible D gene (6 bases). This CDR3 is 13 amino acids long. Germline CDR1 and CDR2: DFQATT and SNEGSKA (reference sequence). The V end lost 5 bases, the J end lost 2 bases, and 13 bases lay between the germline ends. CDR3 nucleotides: TGCAGTGCTTCCGGGACTTCGACCTACGAGCAGTACTTC. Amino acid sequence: CSASGTSTYEQYF.

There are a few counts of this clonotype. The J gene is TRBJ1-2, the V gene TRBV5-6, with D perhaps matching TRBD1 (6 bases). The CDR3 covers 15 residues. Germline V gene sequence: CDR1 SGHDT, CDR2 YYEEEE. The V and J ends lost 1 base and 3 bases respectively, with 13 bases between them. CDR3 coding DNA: TGTGCCAGCAGCTTGTGGGGGGCGGGCGACTATGGCTACACCTTC. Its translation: CASSLWGAGDYGYTF.

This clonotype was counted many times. CDR3 in DNA: TGTGCCAGCAGCTGGAGGGAGGGTTATGGCTACACCTTC. It translates to CASSWREGYGYTF. The V call is TRBV5-5, the J call TRBJ1-2; the D is unclear. The CDR3 has 13 residues. The V end lost 3 bases, the J end lost 5 bases, and 11 bases lay between the germline ends. Germline CDR1 is SGHKS and CDR2 is YYEKEE (reference sequence).

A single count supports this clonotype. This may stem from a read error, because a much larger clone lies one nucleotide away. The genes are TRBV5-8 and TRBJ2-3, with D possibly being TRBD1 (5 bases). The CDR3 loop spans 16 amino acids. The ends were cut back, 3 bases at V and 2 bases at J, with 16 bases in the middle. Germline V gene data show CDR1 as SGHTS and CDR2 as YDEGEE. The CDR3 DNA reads TGTGCCAGCAGCTCCCCCGACAGATTCATCACAGATACGCAGTATTTT. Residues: CASSSPDRFITDTQYF.

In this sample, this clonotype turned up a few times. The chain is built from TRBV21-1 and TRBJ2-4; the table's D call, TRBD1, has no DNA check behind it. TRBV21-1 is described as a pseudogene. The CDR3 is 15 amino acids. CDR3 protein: CASSTPGFVKNIQYF. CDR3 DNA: TGTGCCAGCAGCACTCCAGGGTTTGTCAAAAACATTCAGTACTTC.

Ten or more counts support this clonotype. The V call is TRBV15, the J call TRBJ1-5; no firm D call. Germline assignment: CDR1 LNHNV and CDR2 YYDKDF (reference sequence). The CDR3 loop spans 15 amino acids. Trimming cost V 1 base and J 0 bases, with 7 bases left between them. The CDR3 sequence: CATSRVGNSNQPQHF. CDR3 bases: TGTGCCACCAGCAGAGTGGGAAATAGCAATCAGCCCCAGCATTTT.

CDR3 sequence: CASNSGTGETGYTF. The CDR3 region has the DNA TGCGCCAGCAACTCCGGGACAGGGGAGACTGGCTACACCTTC. The genes are TRBV5-1 and TRBJ1-2, with 10 positions matching TRBD1. This CDR3 region has 14 residues. In germline, CDR1 is SGHRS, CDR2 YFSETQ. The V and J ends lost 6 bases and 7 bases, in that order; junction bases with no gene match: 9.

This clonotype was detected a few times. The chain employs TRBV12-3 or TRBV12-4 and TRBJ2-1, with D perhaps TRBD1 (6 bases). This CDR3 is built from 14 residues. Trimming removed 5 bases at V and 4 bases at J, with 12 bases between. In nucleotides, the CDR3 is TGTGCCAGCAGTCCCCGGACAGTTTACAATGAGCAGTTCTTC. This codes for CASSPRTVYNEQFF.

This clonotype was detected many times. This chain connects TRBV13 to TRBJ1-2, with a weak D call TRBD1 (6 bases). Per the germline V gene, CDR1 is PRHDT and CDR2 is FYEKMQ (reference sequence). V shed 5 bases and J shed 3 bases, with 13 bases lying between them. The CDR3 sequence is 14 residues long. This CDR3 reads CASSQTGFDYGYTF. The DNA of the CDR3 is TGTGCCAGCAGCCAAACAGGGTTTGACTATGGCTACACCTTC.

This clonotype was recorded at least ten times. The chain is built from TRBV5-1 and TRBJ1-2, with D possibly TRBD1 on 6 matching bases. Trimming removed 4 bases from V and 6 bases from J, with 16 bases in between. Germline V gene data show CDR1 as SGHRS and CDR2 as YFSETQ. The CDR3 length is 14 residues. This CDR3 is CASSRGQGGDGYTF. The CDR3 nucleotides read TGCGCCAGCAGCCGGGGGCAGGGTGGCGATGGCTACACCTTC.

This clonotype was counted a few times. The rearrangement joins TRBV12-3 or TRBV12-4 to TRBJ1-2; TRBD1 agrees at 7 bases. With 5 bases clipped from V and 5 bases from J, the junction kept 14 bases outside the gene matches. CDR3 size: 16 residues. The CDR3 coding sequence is TGTGCCAGCAGTGAACTGACAGGGACTTACCCTTATGGCTACACCTTC. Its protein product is CASSELTGTYPYGYTF.

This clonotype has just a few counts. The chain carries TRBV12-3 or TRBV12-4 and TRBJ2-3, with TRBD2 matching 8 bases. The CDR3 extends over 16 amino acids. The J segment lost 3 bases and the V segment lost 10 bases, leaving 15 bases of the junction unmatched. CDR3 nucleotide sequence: TGTGCCACTTCCTCTCGGGCGGGGGGTAAAACAGATACGCAGTATTTT. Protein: CATSSRAGGKTDTQYF.

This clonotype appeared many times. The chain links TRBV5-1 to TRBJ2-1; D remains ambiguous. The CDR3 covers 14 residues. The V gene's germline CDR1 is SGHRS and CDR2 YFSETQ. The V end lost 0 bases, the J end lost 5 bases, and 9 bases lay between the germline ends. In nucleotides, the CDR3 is TGCGCCAGCAGCTTGGTACAGCCCCACAATGAGCAGTTCTTC. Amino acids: CASSLVQPHNEQFF.

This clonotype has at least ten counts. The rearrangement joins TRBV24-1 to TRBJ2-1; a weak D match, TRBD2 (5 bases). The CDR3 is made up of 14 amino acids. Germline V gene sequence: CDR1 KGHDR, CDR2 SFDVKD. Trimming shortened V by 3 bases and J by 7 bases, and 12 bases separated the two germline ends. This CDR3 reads CATSDPRARNEQFF. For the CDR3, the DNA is TGTGCCACCAGTGATCCGCGGGCTAGGAATGAGCAGTTCTTC.

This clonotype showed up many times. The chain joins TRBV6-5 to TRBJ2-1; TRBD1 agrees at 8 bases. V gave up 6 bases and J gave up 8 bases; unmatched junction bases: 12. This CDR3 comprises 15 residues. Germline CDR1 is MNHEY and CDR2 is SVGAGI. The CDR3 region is CASSPGTGFHYEQFF. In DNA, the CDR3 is TGTGCCAGCAGCCCCGGGACAGGTTTTCACTATGAGCAGTTCTTC.

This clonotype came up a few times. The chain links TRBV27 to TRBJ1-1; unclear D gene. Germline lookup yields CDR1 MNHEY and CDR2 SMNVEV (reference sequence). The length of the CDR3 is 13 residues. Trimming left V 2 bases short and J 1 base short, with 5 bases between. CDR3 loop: CASSLDPNTEAFF. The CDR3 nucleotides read TGTGCCAGCAGTTTAGACCCGAACACTGAAGCTTTCTTT.

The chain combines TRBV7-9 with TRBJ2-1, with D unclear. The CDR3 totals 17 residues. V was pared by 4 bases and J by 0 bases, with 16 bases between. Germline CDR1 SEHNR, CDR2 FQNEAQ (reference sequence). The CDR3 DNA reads TGTGCCAGCAGCTACCCCTTTCCCCGAAACTCCTACAATGAGCAGTTCTTC. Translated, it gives CASSYPFPRNSYNEQFF.

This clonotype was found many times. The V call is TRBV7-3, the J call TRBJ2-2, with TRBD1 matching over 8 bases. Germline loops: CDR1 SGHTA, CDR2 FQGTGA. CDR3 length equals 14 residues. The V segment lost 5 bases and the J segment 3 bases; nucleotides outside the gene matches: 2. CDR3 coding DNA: TGTGCCAGCAGCCCGACAGGGGACACCGGGGAGCTGTTTTTT. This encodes CASSPTGDTGELFF.

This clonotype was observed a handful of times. In DNA, the CDR3 is TGCAGCGTGGATAAAGCGGGGACGACTTGGGAGACCCAGTACTTC. It specifies CSVDKAGTTWETQYF. The V gene is TRBV29-1, the J gene TRBJ2-5; 7 nucleotides line up with TRBD2. V dropped 6 bases and J dropped 5; count of bases not matched to a gene: 15. The CDR3 length is 15 residues. From germline, CDR1 is SQVTM and CDR2 ANQGSEA.

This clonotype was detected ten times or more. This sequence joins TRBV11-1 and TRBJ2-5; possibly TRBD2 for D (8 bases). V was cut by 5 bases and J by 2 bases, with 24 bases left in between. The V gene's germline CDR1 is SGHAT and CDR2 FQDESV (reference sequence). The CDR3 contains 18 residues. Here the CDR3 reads CASSRRGRTGGGQETQYF. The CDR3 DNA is TGTGCCAGCAGCCGCCGCGGGAGGACAGGAGGGGGTCAAGAGACCCAGTACTTC.

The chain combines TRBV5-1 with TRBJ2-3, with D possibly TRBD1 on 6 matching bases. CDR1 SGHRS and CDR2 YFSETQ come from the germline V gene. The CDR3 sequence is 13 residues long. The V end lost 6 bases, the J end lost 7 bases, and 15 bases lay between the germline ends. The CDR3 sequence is CASTTGQRNTQYF. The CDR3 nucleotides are TGCGCCAGCACCACAGGACAGCGAAATACGCAGTATTTT.